The clone carrying this T cell receptor (beta chain) has a single count. The data derive from a study of T cell responses to AZD1222 COVID-19 vaccine. Clones were sequenced by immunoSEQ multiplex PCR, and TCRdb holds only the in-frame ones, with some missing. The sample consists of approximately 79,000 clones, nearly 90% of them appearing once. The V gene's germline CDR1 is SGHRS and CDR2 YFSETQ. This CDR3 is 14 amino acids long. The V gene end was trimmed by 0 bases and the J gene end by 7 bases; junction bases not matched to a gene: 3. This sequence joins TRBV5-1 and TRBJ2-1, with 8 nucleotides matching TRBD2. The sequencing used peripheral blood, collected on day 0 of AZD1222 vaccination. The clonotype originates from an adult in good health. The CDR3 nucleotides read TGCGCCAGCAGCTTGGATAGCGGGATGAATGAGCAGTTCTTC. Protein: CASSLDSGMNEQFF.